What follows are 21 T cell receptor beta chains derived from one specimen sequenced in a study of cytomegalovirus exposure and HLA in healthy donors. Vbeta (60) and Jbeta (13) primers were used in the PCR. Sequencing used immunoSEQ multiplex PCR; TCRdb keeps in-frame clones, though not all of them. The table records fewer than 200,000 clones, 82% of them present only once. Input material: PBMCs. The receptors derive from a male donor in good health and CMV-seronegative.

The V gene is TRBV4-3, the J gene TRBJ2-1; 7 nucleotides align to TRBD1. The length of the CDR3 is 18 residues. V was clipped by 2 bases and J by 4 bases; unmatched bases: 14. CDR1 is LGHNA and CDR2 is YSLEER in the germline V gene. This CDR3 is CASSQTDEQGRYYNEQFF. CDR3 DNA sequence: TGCGCCAGCAGCCAAACCGATGAACAGGGGAGATATTACAATGAGCAGTTCTTC.

V and J are TRBV28 and TRBJ2-7; 7 positions match TRBD2. After removal of 2 bases from V and 3 bases from J, the junction contained 7 bases not matched to a gene. The CDR3 extends over 15 amino acids. From germline, CDR1 is MDHEN and CDR2 SYDVKM. The CDR3 reads CASSLGGGRIYEQYF. The CDR3 DNA reads as TGTGCCAGCAGTTTAGGGGGGGGTAGGATCTACGAGCAGTACTTC.

The rearrangement uses TRBV14 and TRBJ2-3; tentative D call: TRBD2 (6 bases). Trimming removed 1 base at V and 1 base at J, with 9 bases between. The CDR3 totals 15 residues. The germline gives CDR1 SGHDN, CDR2 FVKESK. The CDR3: CASSQGRGRTDTQYF. As DNA, the CDR3 is TGTGCCAGCAGCCAAGGGCGGGGTCGCACAGATACGCAGTATTTT.

This clone appeared once. This chain joins TRBV4-1 and TRBJ2-3, with a tentative D call TRBD1 (6 bases). The CDR3 consists of 13 residues. Deletions cut 2 bases from V and 7 bases from J, with 10 bases between. From germline, CDR1 is MGHRA and CDR2 YSYEKL. CDR3 amino acids: CASSQSQGHTQYF. For the CDR3, the DNA is TGCGCCAGCAGCCAATCACAGGGACATACGCAGTATTTT.

V and J are TRBV10-2 and TRBJ2-7, with D perhaps matching TRBD1 (5 bases). CDR3 length equals 15 residues. Trimming shortened V by 8 bases and J by 2 bases, and 19 bases separated the two germline ends. Germline V gene sequence: CDR1 WSHSY, CDR2 SAAADI. The CDR3 loop is CASGNTGFPPYEQYF. CDR3 sequence (DNA): TGCGCCAGCGGAAATACAGGTTTCCCACCCTACGAGCAGTACTTC.

The rearrangement joins TRBV5-1 to TRBJ2-5; 11 bases match TRBD1. The CDR3 is 15 amino acids. Germline assignment: CDR1 SGHRS and CDR2 YFSETQ. V lost 0 bases, J lost 5 bases, and 3 bases stayed unmatched. The CDR3 sequence is CASSLGTGGRETQYF. The DNA of the CDR3 is TGCGCCAGCAGCTTGGGGACAGGGGGCCGGGAGACCCAGTACTTC.

V gene TRBV6-5 combines with J gene TRBJ2-7; 7 bases are shared with TRBD1. Germline lookup yields CDR1 MNHEY and CDR2 SVGAGI. V shed 2 bases and J 2 bases; nucleotides not matched to a gene: 9. The CDR3 is 16 residues long. The CDR3 here is CASSYLLSGGTYEQYF. CDR3 nucleotide sequence: TGTGCCAGCAGTTACCTCTTGTCAGGGGGAACCTACGAGCAGTACTTC.

In this sample, this clone turned up once. The rearrangement links TRBV5-1 to TRBJ1-4, with a tentative D call TRBD1 (5 bases). This CDR3 comprises 16 residues. Between the trimmed V and J ends, which lost 4 bases and 8 bases, there was a span of 21 bases. Germline assignment: CDR1 SGHRS and CDR2 YFSETQ. Here the CDR3 DNA reads TGCGCCAGCAGCGCGACCCCCGGTAGCAGGGAAGAAAAACTGTTTTTT. Its translation is CASSATPGSREEKLFF. Looking up the rest from reference TRBV5-1 and TRBJ1-4 gives the full variable domain: KAGVTQTPRYLIKTRGQQVTLSCSPISGHRSVSWYQQTPGQGLQFLFEYFSETQRNKGNFPGRFSGRQFSNSRSEMNVSTLELGDSALYLCASSATPGSREEKLFFGSGTQLSVL.

The rearrangement links TRBV29-1 to TRBJ2-3, with TRBD1 matching over 7 bases. The CDR3 length is 17 residues. CDR1 and CDR2 from the germline V gene are SQVTM and ANQGSEA. The junction had 12 bases not matched to a gene; V was cut back by 0 bases and J by 3 bases. The chain's CDR3 is CSVEDHRDRSWTDTQYF. The CDR3 DNA reads TGCAGCGTTGAAGACCATAGGGACAGATCGTGGACAGATACGCAGTATTTT.

In its sample, this clone was seen once. CDR3 loop: CASSPDGTGIPNYEQYF. The DNA of the CDR3 is TGTGCCAGCAGCCCGGATGGGACAGGGATTCCCAACTACGAGCAGTACTTC. This chain uses TRBV11-2 with TRBJ2-7; 9 bases align to TRBD1. There are 17 residues in the CDR3. V lost 5 bases to trimming and J lost 3 bases; unmatched junction nucleotides: 14. Germline CDR1 and CDR2: SGHAT and FQNNGV.

The V gene is TRBV6-6, the J gene TRBJ2-3, with unresolved D. The length of the CDR3 is 12 residues. V gave up 6 bases and J gave up 6 bases, with 10 bases separating them. The V gene's germline CDR1 is MNHNY and CDR2 SVGAGI (reference sequence). The CDR3 DNA is TGTGCCAGCAGCCGCCAGGTGGATACGCAGTATTTT. Encoded protein: CASSRQVDTQYF.

V usage is TRBV30 and J usage is TRBJ1-2, with a tentative D call TRBD1 (6 bases). Trimming cost V 1 base and J 9 bases, with 15 bases left between them. The CDR3 loop spans 13 amino acids. In germline, CDR1 is GTSNPN, CDR2 SVGIG (reference sequence). CDR3 amino acids: CAWSGGGIRSYTF. The CDR3, as DNA: TGTGCCTGGAGTGGAGGGGGAATACGAAGCTACACCTTC.

V is TRBV27 and J is TRBJ1-2, with 7 bases identical to TRBD1. Germline V gene data show CDR1 as MNHEY and CDR2 as SMNVEV (reference sequence). This CDR3 has 17 amino acids. After removal of 4 bases from V and 0 bases from J, the junction contained 11 bases not matched to a gene. The DNA of the CDR3 is TGTGCCAGCAGTTCCCGGGACAGAGTTAAGCCTAACTATGGCTACACCTTC. Translation gives CASSSRDRVKPNYGYTF.

The chain is built from TRBV4-2 and TRBJ1-2; D gene unclear. The germline V gene encodes CDR1 LGHNA and CDR2 YNFKEQ. V was trimmed by 5 bases and J by 8 bases, leaving 12 bases between them. CDR3 length: 12 residues. This CDR3 reads CASSTHSGGYTF. Here the CDR3 DNA reads TGTGCCAGCAGCACTCACAGCGGGGGCTACACCTTC.

This clone was seen only once. This chain connects TRBV5-1 to TRBJ1-1, with TRBD1 matching 7 bases. The V gene end was trimmed by 2 bases and the J gene end by 8 bases; junction bases not matched to a gene: 6. CDR1 is SGHRS, CDR2 YFSETQ, per germline. The CDR3 spans 13 residues. This chain's CDR3 is CASSFSGGTEAFF. The CDR3 region has the DNA TGCGCCAGCAGCTTCTCAGGGGGGACAGAAGCTTTCTTT.

Remarks on this clone: One end of the junction does not line up with germline, which may come from a read error. This chain uses TRBV9 with TRBJ1-2, with D possibly matching TRBD1 (6 bases). The CDR3 runs 11 residues. Germline assignment: CDR1 SGDLS and CDR2 YYNGEE. CDR3 residues: CASNRDTGLVF. In DNA, the CDR3 is TGTGCCAGCAACCGGGATACAGGGCTCGTCTTC.

V gene TRBV19 combines with J gene TRBJ1-1; D is possibly TRBD1 (5 bases). The CDR3 is 12 residues long. The V and J ends lost 3 bases and 7 bases respectively, with 9 bases between them. CDR1 and CDR2 (germline): LNHDA, SQIVND (reference sequence). The CDR3 here is CASSIRTGEAFF. For the CDR3, the DNA is TGTGCCAGTAGTATCCGCACAGGTGAAGCTTTCTTT. Full variable domain (missing parts from reference TRBV19 and TRBJ1-1): DGGITQSPKYLFRKEGQNVTLSCEQNLNHDAMYWYRQDPGQGLRLIYYSQIVNDFQKGDIAEGYSVSREKKESFPLTVTSAQKNPTAFYLCASSIRTGEAFFGQGTRLTVV.

This clone was observed a single time. The V call is TRBV5-4, the J call TRBJ2-1; 8 bases line up with TRBD2. Germline-derived CDR1 and CDR2 are SGHNT and YYREEE (reference sequence). Trimming removed 4 bases from V and 3 bases from J; junction bases left unmatched: 9. The CDR3 is 16 residues long. The CDR3: CASSGERGSFYNEQFF. The CDR3 DNA follows: TGTGCCAGCAGCGGCGAGCGGGGGAGCTTCTACAATGAGCAGTTCTTC.

The chain is built from TRBV5-4 and TRBJ2-7; unclear D gene. The CDR3 has 14 residues. Trimming removed 0 bases at V and 3 bases at J, with 10 bases between. Germline CDR1 and CDR2: SGHNT and YYREEE (reference sequence). The CDR3 spells CASSLEPNDYEQYF. The CDR3 DNA follows: TGTGCCAGCAGCTTGGAGCCGAATGACTACGAGCAGTACTTC.

The V call is TRBV11-2, the J call TRBJ2-1; 9 bases are a match to TRBD2. The germline CDR1 and CDR2 sequences are SGHAT and FQNNGV. This CDR3 spans 17 amino acids. J gave up 5 bases and V 2 bases, and 10 bases lay outside the gene matches. CDR3 sequence: CASSLPHGTSLNNEQFF. DNA of the CDR3: TGTGCCAGCAGCTTACCTCACGGGACTAGCCTAAACAATGAGCAGTTCTTC.

The genes are TRBV4-2 and TRBJ2-6; 10 bases align to TRBD1. CDR1 is LGHNA, CDR2 YNFKEQ, per germline. With V trimmed by 3 bases and J by 4 bases, 15 bases remained unmatched. The CDR3 has 20 amino acids. The CDR3 bases are TGTGCCAGCAGCCACCCCCCTCCGGGACAGGGGTTTACCGGGGCCAACGTCCTGACTTTC. It specifies CASSHPPPGQGFTGANVLTF.